This entry describes one T cell receptor (beta chain). The data originate from a study of OX40 agonist ivuxolimab in advanced cancers. Germline V lookup: CDR1 SGDLS, CDR2 YYNGEE. The V gene end was trimmed by 3 bases and the J gene end by 6 bases; junction bases not matched to a gene: 7. The CDR3 length is 16 residues. Data came from immunoSEQ multiplex PCR; TCRdb stores just in-frame clones and leaves some out. This sample has tens of thousands of clones, with roughly four fifths found just once. The specimen comprised CD4+ or CD8+ T cells sorted from blood, sampled in a trial of the OX40 agonist ivuxolimab. J is TRBJ2-1 and V is TRBV9; 12 positions agree with TRBD2. The receptor was isolated from an adult with an advanced solid tumor such as melanoma, head and neck, liver or kidney cancer. In nucleotides, the CDR3 is TGTGCCAGCAGCGGCCCGACTAGCGGGGGAGGCAATGAGCAGTTCTTC. It encodes CASSGPTSGGGNEQFF.